The 10 T cell receptor beta chains below come from one sample, sequenced in a study of Graves' ophthalmopathy and Graves' hyperthyroidism. TCR beta CDR3 regions were amplified from RNA transcripts. An opening RT-PCR round employed HTBI primers and preceded a second-round multiplex PCR. TCRdb reprocessed the multiplex PCR reads via MiXCR and lists one record per CDR3 protein. Of approximately 700,000 distinct CDR3 sequences in the sample, over 40% are singletons; the top ten hold roughly 3%. Sequencing used peripheral blood. These receptors were obtained from an adult man with Graves' ophthalmopathy.

This chain joins TRBV20-1 and TRBJ2-5, with 8 nucleotides matching TRBD2. V lost 3 bases, J lost 1 base, and 10 bases stayed unmatched. CDR1 is DFQATT and CDR2 is SNEGSKA in the germline V gene (reference sequence). The CDR3 loop spans 16 amino acids. CDR3 DNA: TGCAGTGCTAGCCGCAGGGCGGGGGGTCTCCAAGAGACCCAGTACTTC. Translating it yields CSASRRAGGLQETQYF.

In its sample, this clonotype was seen many times. V is TRBV19 and J is TRBJ1-2; 10 bases match TRBD1. The CDR3 runs to 14 residues. Germline CDR1 is LNHDA and CDR2 is SQIVND (reference sequence). Losses at the gene ends were 5 bases for V and 6 bases for J; bases not matched to a gene: 6. The CDR3 DNA sequence: TGTGCCAGTAGTGCCACCGGGACAGGGGATGGCTACACCTTC. Translation gives CASSATGTGDGYTF.

Note on this clonotype: This may arise from a read error, as a much more abundant clone is one base away. CDR3 in DNA: TGTGCCAGCAGCTCGAGGGTCAACTACGAGCAGTACTTC. It specifies CASSSRVNYEQYF. The J gene is TRBJ2-7, the V gene TRBV13, with D possibly matching TRBD2 (5 bases). Looked up from germline, CDR1 is PRHDT and CDR2 is FYEKMQ (reference sequence). The ends were cut back, 4 bases at V and 3 bases at J, with 10 bases in the middle. This CDR3 comprises 13 residues.

The table lists this clonotype with many counts. V usage is TRBV7-9 and J usage is TRBJ1-2; no firm D call. The ends were cut back, 0 bases at V and 3 bases at J, with 11 bases in the middle. There are 15 residues in the CDR3. Germline lookup yields CDR1 SEHNR and CDR2 FQNEAQ (reference sequence). As DNA, the CDR3 is TGTGCCAGCAGCTTAGCGCCCAAAGTGGACTATGGCTACACCTTC. This encodes CASSLAPKVDYGYTF.

The J gene is TRBJ1-2, the V gene TRBV25-1; D gene uncertain. The CDR3 covers 14 residues. Trimming removed 6 bases at V and 1 base at J, with 12 bases between. Germline CDR1 and CDR2: MGHDK and SYGVNS. The CDR3, as DNA: TGTGCCAGCAGCTCACGGGCAGATAACTATGGCTACACCTTC. Encoded protein: CASSSRADNYGYTF.

The chain employs TRBV7-2 and TRBJ1-1; unclear D gene. The V end lost 6 bases, the J end lost 0 bases, and 14 bases lay between the germline ends. This CDR3 region has 15 residues. Germline lookup yields CDR1 SGHTA and CDR2 FQGNSA. The chain's CDR3 is CASSYSGLMNTEAFF. CDR3 nucleotides: TGTGCCAGCAGTTACTCCGGACTGATGAACACTGAAGCTTTCTTT.

This clonotype was seen many times. This chain uses TRBV29-1 with TRBJ1-5; D is perhaps TRBD1 (5 bases). The CDR3 is 12 amino acids. Looked up from germline, CDR1 is SQVTM and CDR2 is ANQGSEA. V gave up 7 bases and J gave up 3 bases, with 10 bases separating them. The DNA for the CDR3 is TGCAGCGCCGGGACCCTCAATCAGCCCCAGCATTTT. This codes for CSAGTLNQPQHF.

In DNA form, the CDR3 reads TGTGCCAGCAGCTCCCAAGGGCCTCTGGAGACCCAGTACTTC. Translating it yields CASSSQGPLETQYF. The rearrangement uses TRBV7-3 and TRBJ2-5; D gene unclear. Germline values: CDR1 SGHTA, CDR2 FQGTGA. This CDR3 spans 14 amino acids. V was clipped by 4 bases and J by 5 bases, with 14 bases between them.

The chain recombines TRBV19 with TRBJ2-2; TRBD2 aligns across 7 bases. Germline V gene data show CDR1 as LNHDA and CDR2 as SQIVND (reference sequence). The J segment lost 1 base and the V segment lost 4 bases, leaving 3 bases of the junction unmatched. The length of the CDR3 is 15 residues. The CDR3 sequence is CASSTSGGNTGELFF. In DNA, the CDR3 is TGTGCCAGTAGTACTAGCGGCGGGAACACCGGGGAGCTGTTTTTT.

This clonotype was counted many times. The V and J genes are TRBV11-2 and TRBJ2-7; 9 nucleotides match TRBD1. The ends lost 6 bases at V and 3 bases at J; junction bases unmatched: 3. CDR3 size: 13 residues. Germline V CDR1 and CDR2: SGHAT, FQNNGV. The CDR3 loop is CASRRTGDYEQYF. The CDR3, as DNA: TGTGCCAGCAGGCGGACAGGGGACTACGAGCAGTACTTC.